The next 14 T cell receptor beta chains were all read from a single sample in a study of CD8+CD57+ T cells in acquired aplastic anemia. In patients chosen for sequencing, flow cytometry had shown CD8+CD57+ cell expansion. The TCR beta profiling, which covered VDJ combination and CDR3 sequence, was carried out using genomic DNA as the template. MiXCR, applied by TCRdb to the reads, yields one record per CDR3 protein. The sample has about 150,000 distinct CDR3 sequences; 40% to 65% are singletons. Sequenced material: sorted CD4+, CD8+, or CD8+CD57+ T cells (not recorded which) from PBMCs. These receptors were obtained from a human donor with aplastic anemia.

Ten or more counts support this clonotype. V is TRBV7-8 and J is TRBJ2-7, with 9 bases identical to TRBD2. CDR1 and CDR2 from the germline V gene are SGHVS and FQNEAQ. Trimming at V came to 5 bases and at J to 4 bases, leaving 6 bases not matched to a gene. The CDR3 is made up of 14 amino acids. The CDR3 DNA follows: TGTGCCAGCAGCCCAGGGACTAGCAGTTACGAGCAGTACTTC. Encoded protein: CASSPGTSSYEQYF.

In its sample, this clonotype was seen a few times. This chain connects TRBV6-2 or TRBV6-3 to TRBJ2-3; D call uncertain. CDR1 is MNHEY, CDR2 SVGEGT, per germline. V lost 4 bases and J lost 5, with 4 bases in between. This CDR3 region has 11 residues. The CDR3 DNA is TGTGCCAGCAGTTCGGGAGATACGCAGTATTTT. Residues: CASSSGDTQYF.

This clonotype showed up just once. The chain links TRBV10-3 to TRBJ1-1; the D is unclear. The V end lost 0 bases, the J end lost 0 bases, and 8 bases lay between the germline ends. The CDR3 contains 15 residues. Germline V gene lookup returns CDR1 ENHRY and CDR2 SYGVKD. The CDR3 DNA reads TGTGCCATCAGTGAGTCTCAGGCCCTGAACACTGAAGCTTTCTTT. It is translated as CAISESQALNTEAFF.

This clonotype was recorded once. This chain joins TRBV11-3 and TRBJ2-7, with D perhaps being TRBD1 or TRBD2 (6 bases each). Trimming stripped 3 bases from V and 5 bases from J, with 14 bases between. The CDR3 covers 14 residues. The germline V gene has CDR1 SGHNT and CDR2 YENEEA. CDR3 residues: CASSFWGARDEQYF. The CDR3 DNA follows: TGTGCCAGCAGCTTTTGGGGGGCTCGGGACGAGCAGTACTTC.

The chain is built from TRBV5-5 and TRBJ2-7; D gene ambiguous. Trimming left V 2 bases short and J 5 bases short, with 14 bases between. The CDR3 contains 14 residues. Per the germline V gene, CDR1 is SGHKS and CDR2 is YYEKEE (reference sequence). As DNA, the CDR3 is TGTGCCAGCAGCTTAGATTACGCTCGCCACGAGCAGTACTTC. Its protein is CASSLDYARHEQYF.

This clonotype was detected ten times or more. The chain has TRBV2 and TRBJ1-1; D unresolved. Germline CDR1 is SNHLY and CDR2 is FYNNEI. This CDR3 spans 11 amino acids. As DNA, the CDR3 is TGTGCGCAGCCACTTTCCACTGAAGCTTTCTTT. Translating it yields CAQPLSTEAFF.

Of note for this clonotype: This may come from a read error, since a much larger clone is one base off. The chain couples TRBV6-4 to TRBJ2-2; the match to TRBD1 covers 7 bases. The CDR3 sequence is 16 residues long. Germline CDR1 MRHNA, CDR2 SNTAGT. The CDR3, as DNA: TGTGCCGGCAGACCGAACGACAGGGCGGTTACCGGGGAGCTGTTTTTT. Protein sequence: CAGRPNDRAVTGELFF.

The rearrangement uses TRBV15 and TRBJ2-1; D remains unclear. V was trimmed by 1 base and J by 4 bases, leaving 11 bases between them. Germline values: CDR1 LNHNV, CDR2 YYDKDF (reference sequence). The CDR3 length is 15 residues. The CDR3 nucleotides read TGTGCCACCAGCAGAGTTTCCACCTATTACAATGAGCAGTTCTTC. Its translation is CATSRVSTYYNEQFF.

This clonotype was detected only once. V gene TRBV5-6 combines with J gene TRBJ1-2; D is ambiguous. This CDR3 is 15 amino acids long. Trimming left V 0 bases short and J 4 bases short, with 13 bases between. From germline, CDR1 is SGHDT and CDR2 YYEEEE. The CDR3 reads CASSLGPPPFYGYTF. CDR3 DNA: TGTGCCAGCAGCTTGGGCCCGCCACCTTTCTATGGCTACACCTTC.

This chain's CDR3 is CASSTGTAYEQYF. The CDR3 nucleotides read TGTGCCAGCAGTACCGGGACAGCCTACGAGCAGTACTTC. J is TRBJ2-7 and V is TRBV2; 7 bases fit TRBD1. The CDR3 loop spans 13 amino acids. Germline lookup yields CDR1 SNHLY and CDR2 FYNNEI. With 5 bases clipped from V and 2 bases from J, the junction kept 3 bases outside the gene matches.

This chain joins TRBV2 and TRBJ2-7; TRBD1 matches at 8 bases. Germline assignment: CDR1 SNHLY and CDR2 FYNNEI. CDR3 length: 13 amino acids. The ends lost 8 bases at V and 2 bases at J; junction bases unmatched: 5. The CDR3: CASAGTGPYEQYF. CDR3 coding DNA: TGTGCCAGCGCCGGGACAGGACCCTACGAGCAGTACTTC.

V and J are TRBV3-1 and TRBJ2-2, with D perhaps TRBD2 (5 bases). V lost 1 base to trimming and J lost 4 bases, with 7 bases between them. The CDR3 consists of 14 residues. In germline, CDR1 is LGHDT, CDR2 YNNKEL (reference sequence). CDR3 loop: CASSQVEVTGELFF. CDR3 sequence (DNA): TGTGCCAGCAGCCAAGTGGAGGTCACCGGGGAGCTGTTTTTT. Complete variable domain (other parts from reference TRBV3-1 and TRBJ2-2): DTAVSQTPKYLVTQMGNDKSIKCEQNLGHDTMYWYKQDSKKFLKIMFSYNNKELIINETVPNRFSPKSPDKAHLNLHINSLELGDSAVYFCASSQVEVTGELFFGEGSRLTVL.

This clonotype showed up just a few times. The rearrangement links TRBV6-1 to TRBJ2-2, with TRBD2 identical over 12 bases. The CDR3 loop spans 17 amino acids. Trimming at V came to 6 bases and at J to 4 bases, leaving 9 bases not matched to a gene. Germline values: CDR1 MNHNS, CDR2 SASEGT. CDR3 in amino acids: CASSPTSGGWGTGELFF. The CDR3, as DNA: TGTGCCAGCAGCCCGACTAGCGGGGGTTGGGGCACCGGGGAGCTGTTTTTT.

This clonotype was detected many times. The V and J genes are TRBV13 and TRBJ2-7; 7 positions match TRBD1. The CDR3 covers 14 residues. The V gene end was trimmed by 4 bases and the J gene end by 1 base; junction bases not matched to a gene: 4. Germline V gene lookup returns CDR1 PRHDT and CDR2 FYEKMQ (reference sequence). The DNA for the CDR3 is TGTGCCAGCAGCTACTTGACAGGGTCCTACGAGCAGTACTTC. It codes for CASSYLTGSYEQYF.